The rows below give T cell receptor beta chains drawn from one sample of a study of OX40 agonist ivuxolimab in advanced cancers. Using immunoSEQ multiplex PCR, the repertoire was profiled, and TCRdb retains in-frame clones only, with some absent. Of 30,000 or so clones in the sample, over 85% are singletons; the top ten hold approximately 27%. The source was CD4+ or CD8+ T cells sorted from blood, collected in a trial of the OX40 agonist ivuxolimab. The receptor set was obtained from an adult with an advanced solid tumor such as melanoma, head and neck, liver or kidney cancer. The CDR3 runs from the conserved cysteine through the conserved F or W. The order of the fields is clone size, V gene, J gene, D gene, CDR3 protein, CDR3 DNA. The D gene is left open where the match is weak. Where a row states a size, it is once, few, many or the class of an expanded clone; other rows omit it.

few,TRBV4-1,TRBJ2-7,-,CASSHLISYEQYF,TGCGCCAGCAGCCATCTAATATCGTACGAGCAGTACTTC
-,TRBV9,TRBJ2-1,-,CASSVAGRYNEQFF,TGTGCCAGCAGCGTAGCAGGGCGCTACAATGAGCAGTTCTTC
-,TRBV2,TRBJ2-5,TRBD1,CASQYSGGTQYF,TGTGCCAGCCAATATTCAGGGGGGACCCAGTACTTC
-,TRBV4-2,TRBJ2-1,TRBD2,CASSPEAGGFSNEQFF,TGTGCCAGCAGCCCCGAGGCGGGGGGGTTTTCGAATGAGCAGTTCTTC
-,TRBV6-5,TRBJ2-7,-,CASSLGSRFAYEQYF,TGTGCCAGCAGCTTGGGGAGCAGGTTCGCCTACGAGCAGTACTTC
-,TRBV30,TRBJ2-3,-,CAWNPLDTQYF,TGTGCCTGGAACCCACTAGATACGCAGTATTTT
-,TRBV7-9,TRBJ2-5,-,CASSSWAGVIEETQYF,TGTGCCAGCAGCTCCTGGGCAGGGGTTATCGAAGAGACCCAGTACTTC
-,TRBV7-8,TRBJ1-1,-,CASSLGGFGNTEAFF,TGTGCCAGCAGCTTAGGGGGCTTCGGGAACACTGAAGCTTTCTTT
-,TRBV5-5,TRBJ2-5,-,CASSPQGQRTQETQYF,TGTGCCAGCAGCCCCCAGGGTCAAAGAACCCAAGAGACCCAGTACTTC
-,TRBV15,TRBJ2-1,-,CATSLGVGEQFF,TGTGCCACCAGCTTAGGGGTGGGGGAGCAGTTCTTC
-,TRBV18,TRBJ1-1,-,CASSPPTGPAYTEAFF,TGTGCCAGCTCACCACCCACCGGCCCCGCGTACACTGAAGCTTTCTTT
-,TRBV4-1,TRBJ1-3,-,CASSQDLVGVQVAAGNTIYF,TGCGCCAGCAGCCAAGATCTAGTGGGGGTTCAAGTGGCGGCTGGAAACACCATATATTTT
-,TRBV5-1,TRBJ2-7,-,CASSLEVWYEQYF,TGCGCCAGCAGCTTGGAAGTGTGGTACGAGCAGTACTTC
once,TRBV20-1,TRBJ2-3,-,CSVDPTDTQYF,TGCAGTGTGGACCCCACAGATACGCAGTATTTT
-,TRBV7-9,TRBJ2-5,-,CASSPHGSETQYF,TGTGCCAGCAGCCCCCATGGCAGTGAGACCCAGTACTTC
-,TRBV2,TRBJ2-7,TRBD1,CASSARDRAYEQYF,TGTGCCAGCAGTGCCCGGGACAGGGCCTACGAGCAGTACTTC
-,TRBV5-1,TRBJ2-1,-,CASSLDGGRYNEQFF,TGCGCCAGCAGCTTGGATGGGGGGCGGTATAATGAGCAGTTCTTC
-,TRBV4-1,TRBJ1-2,TRBD1,CASSHQGQQNGYTF,TGCGCCAGCAGCCACCAGGGACAGCAAAATGGCTACACCTTC
-,TRBV7-6,TRBJ2-1,TRBD2,CASSLDGGTSYNEQFF,TGTGCCAGCAGCTTAGATGGGGGGACTAGCTACAATGAGCAGTTCTTC
-,TRBV5-6,TRBJ2-5,TRBD2,CASSFGSAGVTKETQYF,TGTGCCAGCAGCTTTGGATCTGCGGGGGTAACTAAAGAGACCCAGTACTTC
-,TRBV28,TRBJ2-2,-,CASSLHAGWGTGELFF,TGTGCCAGCAGTTTGCATGCAGGGTGGGGCACCGGGGAGCTGTTTTTT
-,TRBV6-5,TRBJ1-2,-,CASSSGGNYGYTF,TGTGCCAGCAGTTCCGGGGGGAACTATGGCTACACCTTC
-,TRBV5-6,TRBJ2-2,-,CASSLFLDTGELFF,TGTGCCAGCAGCTTGTTCCTAGACACCGGGGAGCTGTTTTTT
-,TRBV7-3,TRBJ2-1,TRBD2,CASSRTLAGGINEQFF,TGTGCCAGCAGCCGAACGTTAGCGGGAGGTATAAATGAGCAGTTCTTC
-,TRBV5-8,TRBJ2-7,-,CASSLEGNNYEQYF,TGTGCCAGCAGCTTGGAGGGGAATAACTACGAGCAGTACTTC
-,TRBV15,TRBJ1-5,-,CATSEGHSNQPQHF,TGTGCCACCAGCGAAGGCCATAGCAATCAGCCCCAGCATTTT
-,TRBV11-2,TRBJ1-1,-,CASSPSSGDRGDTEAFF,TGTGCCAGCAGCCCGAGCTCGGGGGACCGAGGGGACACTGAAGCTTTCTTT
-,TRBV9,TRBJ2-1,-,CASSSLPNEQFF,TGTGCCAGCAGCTCTCTTCCCAATGAGCAGTTCTTC
-,TRBV6-5,TRBJ1-3,-,CASSYSTGNTIYF,TGTGCCAGCAGTTACTCGACCGGGAACACCATATATTTT
-,TRBV5-1,TRBJ2-7,TRBD1,CARETGSSYEQYF,TGCGCCAGAGAGACAGGGAGCTCCTACGAGCAGTACTTC
-,TRBV28,TRBJ2-7,TRBD1,CASSSTGAEQYF,TGTGCCAGCAGTTCGACAGGGGCTGAGCAGTACTTC
-,TRBV7-3,TRBJ2-7,-,CASSLWAGYEQYF,TGTGCCAGCAGCTTATGGGCAGGGTACGAGCAGTACTTC
-,TRBV5-6,TRBJ1-5,-,CASSLGANSGNQPQHF,TGTGCCAGCAGCTTGGGAGCGAATAGTGGCAATCAGCCCCAGCATTTT
-,TRBV28,TRBJ2-5,TRBD1,CASTDRGTETQYF,TGTGCCAGCACCGACAGGGGAACAGAGACCCAGTACTTC
-,TRBV5-1,TRBJ2-1,TRBD2,CASSVGLAGRGDEQFF,TGCGCCAGCAGCGTGGGACTAGCGGGGAGAGGGGATGAGCAGTTCTTC
-,TRBV20-1,TRBJ2-3,-,CSARSEGGQYF,TGCAGTGCTAGATCTGAGGGTGGGCAGTATTTT
once,TRBV28,TRBJ2-5,-,CASSLGVGETQYF,TGTGCCAGCAGTTTGGGGGTTGGGGAGACCCAGTACTTC
-,TRBV15,TRBJ2-5,TRBD1,CATSRTGSRGETQYF,TGTGCCACCAGCAGGACAGGGTCTCGTGGGGAGACCCAGTACTTC
once,TRBV5-4,TRBJ1-2,TRBD1,CASSLGSAGGSYGYTF,TGTGCCAGCAGCTTAGGATCGGCAGGGGGGAGCTATGGCTACACCTTC
-,TRBV6-5,TRBJ2-7,-,CASSTGLSYEQYF,TGTGCCAGCAGTACCGGACTGAGCTACGAGCAGTACTTC
-,TRBV6-5,TRBJ1-2,TRBD1,CASSYQGVGYGYTF,TGTGCCAGCAGTTACCAGGGGGTTGGCTATGGCTACACCTTC
-,TRBV27,TRBJ2-5,TRBD1,CASSWDSRGETQYF,TGTGCCAGCAGTTGGGACAGCCGCGGGGAGACCCAGTACTTC